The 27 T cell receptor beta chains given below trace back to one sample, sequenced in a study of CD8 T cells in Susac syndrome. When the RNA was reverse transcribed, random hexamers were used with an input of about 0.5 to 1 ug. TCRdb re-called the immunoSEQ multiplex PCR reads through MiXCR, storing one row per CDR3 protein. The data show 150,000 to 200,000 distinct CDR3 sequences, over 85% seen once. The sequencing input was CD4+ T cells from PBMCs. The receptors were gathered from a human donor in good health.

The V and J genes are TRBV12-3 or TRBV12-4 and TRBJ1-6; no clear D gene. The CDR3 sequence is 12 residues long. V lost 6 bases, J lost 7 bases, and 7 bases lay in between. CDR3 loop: CASREGNSPLHF. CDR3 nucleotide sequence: TGTGCCAGCAGGGAAGGGAATTCACCCCTCCACTTT.

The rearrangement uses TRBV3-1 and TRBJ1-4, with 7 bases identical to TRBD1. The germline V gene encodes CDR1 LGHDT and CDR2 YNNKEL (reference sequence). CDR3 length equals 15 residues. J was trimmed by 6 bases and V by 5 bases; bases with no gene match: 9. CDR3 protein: CASSDTGDPHEKLFF. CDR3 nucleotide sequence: TGTGCCAGCAGCGATACAGGGGATCCCCATGAAAAACTGTTTTTT.

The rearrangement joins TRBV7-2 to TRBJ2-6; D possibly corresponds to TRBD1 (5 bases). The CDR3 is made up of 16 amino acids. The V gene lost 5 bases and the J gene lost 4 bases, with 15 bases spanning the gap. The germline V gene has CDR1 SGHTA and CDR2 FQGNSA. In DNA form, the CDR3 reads TGTGCCAGCAGCCCACCCAGGGCGGCAGGGGCCAACGTCCTGACTTTC. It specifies CASSPPRAAGANVLTF.

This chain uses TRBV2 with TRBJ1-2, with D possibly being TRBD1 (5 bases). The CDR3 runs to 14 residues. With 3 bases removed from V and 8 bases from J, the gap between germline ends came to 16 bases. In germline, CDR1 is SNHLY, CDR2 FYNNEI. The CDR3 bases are TGTGCCAGCAGTGACGGCAGGGCCAAGAGGGGCTACACCTTC. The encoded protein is CASSDGRAKRGYTF.

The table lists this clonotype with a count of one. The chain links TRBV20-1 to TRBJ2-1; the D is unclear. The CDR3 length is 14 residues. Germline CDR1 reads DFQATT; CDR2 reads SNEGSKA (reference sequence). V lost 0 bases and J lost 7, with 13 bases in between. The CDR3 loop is CSAREASRLNEQFF. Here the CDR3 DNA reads TGCAGTGCTAGAGAGGCTAGTCGCCTAAATGAGCAGTTCTTC.

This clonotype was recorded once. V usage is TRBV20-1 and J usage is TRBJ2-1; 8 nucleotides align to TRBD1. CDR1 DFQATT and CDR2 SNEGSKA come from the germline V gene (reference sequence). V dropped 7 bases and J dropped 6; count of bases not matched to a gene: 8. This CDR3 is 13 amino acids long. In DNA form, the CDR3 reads TGCAGTGTTAAAAACAGGGGGGCCAATGAGCAGTTCTTC. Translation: CSVKNRGANEQFF.

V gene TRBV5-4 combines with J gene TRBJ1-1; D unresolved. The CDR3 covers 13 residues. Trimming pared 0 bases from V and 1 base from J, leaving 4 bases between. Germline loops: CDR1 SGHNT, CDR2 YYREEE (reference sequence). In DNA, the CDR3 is TGTGCCAGCAGCTTGGTGTCGAACACTGAAGCTTTCTTT. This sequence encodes CASSLVSNTEAFF.

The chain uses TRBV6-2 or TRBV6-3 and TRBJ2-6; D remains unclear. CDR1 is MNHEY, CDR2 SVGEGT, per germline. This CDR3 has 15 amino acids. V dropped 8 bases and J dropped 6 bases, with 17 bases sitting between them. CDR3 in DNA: TGTGCCAGCCGAAGTAGGGCCCTGCAGGCCAACGTCCTGACTTTC. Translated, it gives CASRSRALQANVLTF.

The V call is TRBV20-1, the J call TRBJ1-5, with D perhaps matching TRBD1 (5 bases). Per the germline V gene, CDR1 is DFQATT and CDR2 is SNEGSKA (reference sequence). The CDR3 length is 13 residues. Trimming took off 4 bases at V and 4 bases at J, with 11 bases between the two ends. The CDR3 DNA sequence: TGCAGTGCTAACAGTTGGGGGAATCAGCCCCAGCATTTT. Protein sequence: CSANSWGNQPQHF.

The CDR3 sequence: CAWSTQGMQPQHF. DNA of the CDR3: TGTGCCTGGAGTACGCAGGGAATGCAGCCCCAGCATTTT. The chain combines TRBV30 with TRBJ1-5; weak D call: TRBD1 (5 bases). Trimming took 2 bases from V and 7 from J, leaving 12 bases between them. Per germline, CDR1 GTSNPN and CDR2 SVGIG (reference sequence). The CDR3 runs to 13 residues.

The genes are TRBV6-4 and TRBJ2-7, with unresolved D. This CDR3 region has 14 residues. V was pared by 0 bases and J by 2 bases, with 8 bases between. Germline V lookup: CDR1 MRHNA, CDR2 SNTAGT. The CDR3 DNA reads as TGTGCCAGCAGTGACTCCAGACTCACCTACGAGCAGTACTTC. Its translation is CASSDSRLTYEQYF.

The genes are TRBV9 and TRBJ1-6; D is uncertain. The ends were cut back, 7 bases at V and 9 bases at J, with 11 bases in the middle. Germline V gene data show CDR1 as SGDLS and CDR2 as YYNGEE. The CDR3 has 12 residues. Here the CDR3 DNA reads TGTGCCAGCCAGGAGGGAAGTTCACCCCTCCACTTT. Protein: CASQEGSSPLHF.

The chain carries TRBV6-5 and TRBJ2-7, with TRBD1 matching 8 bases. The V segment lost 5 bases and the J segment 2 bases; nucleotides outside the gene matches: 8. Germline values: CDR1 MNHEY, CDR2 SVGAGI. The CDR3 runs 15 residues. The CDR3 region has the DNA TGTGCCAGCAGTCTACACAGGGGGGCCACCTACGAGCAGTACTTC. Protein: CASSLHRGATYEQYF.

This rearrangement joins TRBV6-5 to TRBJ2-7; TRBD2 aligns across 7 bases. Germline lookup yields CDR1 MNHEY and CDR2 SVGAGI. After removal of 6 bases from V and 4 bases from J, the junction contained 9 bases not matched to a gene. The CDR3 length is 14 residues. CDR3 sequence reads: CASSPSLAEYEQYF. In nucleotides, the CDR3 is TGTGCCAGCAGCCCCAGCCTAGCGGAGTACGAGCAGTACTTC.

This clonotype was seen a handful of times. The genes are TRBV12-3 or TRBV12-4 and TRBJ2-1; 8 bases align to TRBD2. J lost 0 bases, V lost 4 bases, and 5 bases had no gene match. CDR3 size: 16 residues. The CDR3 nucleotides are TGTGCCAGCAGTTCCCGCGGGGGGAGCTCCTACAATGAGCAGTTCTTC. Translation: CASSSRGGSSYNEQFF.

The CDR3 protein is CASSVAAGDTQYF. In DNA form, the CDR3 reads TGTGCCAGCAGCGTTGCCGCTGGAGATACGCAGTATTTT. This chain links TRBV9 with TRBJ2-3; D is unresolved. CDR1 is SGDLS, CDR2 YYNGEE, per germline. This CDR3 is 13 amino acids long. The V end lost 2 bases, the J end lost 5 bases, and 9 bases lay between the germline ends.

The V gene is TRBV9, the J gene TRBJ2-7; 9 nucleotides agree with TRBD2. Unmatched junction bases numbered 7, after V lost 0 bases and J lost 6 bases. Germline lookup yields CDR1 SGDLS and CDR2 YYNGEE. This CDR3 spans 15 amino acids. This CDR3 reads CASSVVASGAAEQYF. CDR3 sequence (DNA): TGTGCCAGCAGCGTAGTGGCTAGCGGGGCCGCCGAGCAGTACTTC.

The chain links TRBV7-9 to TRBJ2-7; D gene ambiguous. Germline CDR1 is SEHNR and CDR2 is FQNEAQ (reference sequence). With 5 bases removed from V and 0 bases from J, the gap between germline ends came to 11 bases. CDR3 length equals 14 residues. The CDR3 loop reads CASSQQTGSYEQYF. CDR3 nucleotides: TGTGCCAGCAGCCAACAGACCGGCTCCTACGAGCAGTACTTC. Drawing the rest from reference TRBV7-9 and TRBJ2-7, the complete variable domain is DTGVSQNPRHKITKRGQNVTFRCDPISEHNRLYWYRQTLGQGPEFLTYFQNEAQLEKSRLLSDRFSAERPKGSFSTLEIQRTEQGDSAMYLCASSQQTGSYEQYFGPGTRLTVT.

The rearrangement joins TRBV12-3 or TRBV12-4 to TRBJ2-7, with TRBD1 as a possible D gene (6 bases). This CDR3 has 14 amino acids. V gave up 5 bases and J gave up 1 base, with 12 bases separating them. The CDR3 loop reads CASSPGAQSYEQYF. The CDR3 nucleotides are TGTGCCAGCAGTCCAGGGGCCCAATCCTACGAGCAGTACTTC.

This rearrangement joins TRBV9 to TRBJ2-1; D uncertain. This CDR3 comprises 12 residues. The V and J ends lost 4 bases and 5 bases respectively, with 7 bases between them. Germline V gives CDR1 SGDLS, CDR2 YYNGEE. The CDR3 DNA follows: TGTGCCAGCAGCCGCAGTAACAATGAGCAGTTCTTC. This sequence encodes CASSRSNNEQFF.

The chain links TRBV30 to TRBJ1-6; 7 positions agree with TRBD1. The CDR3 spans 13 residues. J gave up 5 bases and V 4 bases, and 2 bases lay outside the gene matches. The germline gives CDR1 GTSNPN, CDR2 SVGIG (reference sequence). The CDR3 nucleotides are TGTGCCTGGAAAGGACAGGATAATTCACCCCTCCACTTT. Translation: CAWKGQDNSPLHF.

The CDR3 DNA follows: TGTGCCTGGACCCCGCCAGGGGTTACGGGAGAGACCCAGTACTTC. This sequence encodes CAWTPPGVTGETQYF. The chain couples TRBV30 to TRBJ2-5; tentatively, D is TRBD1 (6 bases). CDR3 length: 15 residues. Germline CDR1 is GTSNPN and CDR2 is SVGIG (reference sequence). The germline V and J ends were trimmed by 4 bases and 4 bases, with 19 bases remaining between them.

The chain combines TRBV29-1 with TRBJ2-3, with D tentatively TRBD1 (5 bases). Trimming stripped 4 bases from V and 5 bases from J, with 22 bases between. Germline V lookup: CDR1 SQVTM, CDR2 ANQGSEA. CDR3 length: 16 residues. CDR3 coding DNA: TGCAGCGTTGTAGGGGCAGGTACGGGTGGTGTAGATACGCAGTATTTT. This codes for CSVVGAGTGGVDTQYF.

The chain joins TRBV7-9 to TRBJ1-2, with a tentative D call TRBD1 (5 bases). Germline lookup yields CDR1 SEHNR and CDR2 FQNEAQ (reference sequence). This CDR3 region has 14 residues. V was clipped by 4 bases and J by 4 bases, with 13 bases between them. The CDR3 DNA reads TGTGCCAGCAGCTCGAGGGACTCTGGCTATGGCTACACCTTC. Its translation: CASSSRDSGYGYTF.

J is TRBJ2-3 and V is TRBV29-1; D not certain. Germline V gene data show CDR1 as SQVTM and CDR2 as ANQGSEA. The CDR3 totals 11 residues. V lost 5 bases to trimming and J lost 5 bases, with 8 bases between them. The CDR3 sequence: CSVSPGDTQYF. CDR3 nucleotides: TGCAGCGTTTCCCCTGGAGATACGCAGTATTTT.

CDR3 loop: CSASEGGPDEQFF. CDR3 sequence (DNA): TGCAGCGCATCGGAGGGGGGGCCCGATGAGCAGTTCTTC. The chain combines TRBV29-1 with TRBJ2-1; tentative D call: TRBD2 (7 bases). Germline CDR1 SQVTM, CDR2 ANQGSEA. The CDR3 is made up of 13 amino acids. Trimming took 7 bases from V and 8 from J, leaving 18 bases between them.

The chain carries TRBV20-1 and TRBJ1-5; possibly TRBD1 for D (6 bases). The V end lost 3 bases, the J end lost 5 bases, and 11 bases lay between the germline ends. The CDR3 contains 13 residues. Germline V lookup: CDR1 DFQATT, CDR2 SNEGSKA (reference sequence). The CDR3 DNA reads TGCAGTGCTAGTGGGGACACAGATCAGCCCCAGCATTTT. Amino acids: CSASGDTDQPQHF.